This record covers a single T cell receptor (beta chain). This record belongs to a study of control samples from healthy donors and cancer patients. Libraries were prepared by immunoSEQ multiplex PCR; TCRdb keeps only in-frame clonotypes and omits some of them. The sample shows tens of thousands of clones, 94% of them seen only once. CDR3 length: 15 residues. The V segment lost 3 bases and the J segment 5 bases; nucleotides outside the gene matches: 8. Germline V lookup: CDR1 SEHNR, CDR2 FQNEAQ (reference sequence). This clonotype originated in a man aged 30 to 45 in good health. V is TRBV7-9 and J is TRBJ1-2, with TRBD1 matching over 8 bases. The sequencing sample was made of blood. CDR3 sequence: CASSLSGGAGYGYTF. In DNA, the CDR3 is TGTGCCAGCAGCTTGTCAGGGGGCGCAGGGTATGGCTACACCTTC.